Listed below are T cell receptor beta chains from one sample, sequenced in a study of breast tumors, draining lymph nodes, adjacent tissues. TCRdb called the multiplex PCR reads again in MiXCR, with one record for every CDR3 protein. Here the sample spans about 180,000 distinct CDR3 sequences, 30% to 35% being singletons. Sequencing was done on a sample of axillary lymph node tissue. The origin of the receptors is a female donor with breast cancer. Some clones in this sample may be carry-over from other donors' samples. The CDR3 runs from the conserved cysteine through the conserved F or W. The D gene is left open where the match is weak. Clone size is not always given. Where it is, it says once, few, many or a class for expanded clones.

V: TRBV9
J: TRBJ2-3
D: -
size: -
CDR3: CARESGFAQYF
DNA: TGTGCTAGAGAGTCAGGGTTTGCGCAGTATTTT

V: TRBV7-9
J: TRBJ2-6
D: TRBD1
size: many
CDR3: CASSPTGASGANVLTF
DNA: TGTGCCAGCAGCCCGACAGGGGCCTCTGGGGCCAACGTCCTGACTTTC

V: TRBV19
J: TRBJ2-1
D: -
size: many
CDR3: CASSIADNEQFF
DNA: TGTGCCAGTAGTATTGCGGACAATGAGCAGTTCTTC

V: TRBV19
J: TRBJ2-7
D: -
size: many
CDR3: CATRGGAVYEQYF
DNA: TGTGCCACCCGGGGCGGCGCTGTCTACGAGCAGTACTTC

V: TRBV20-1
J: TRBJ2-7
D: TRBD2
size: -
CDR3: CSAARLAGGPPEQYF
DNA: TGCAGTGCTGCCAGACTAGCGGGAGGGCCTCCGGAGCAGTACTTC

V: TRBV24-1
J: TRBJ1-5
D: -
size: -
CDR3: CATSPFLWGINQPQHF
DNA: TGTGCCACCAGTCCCTTCTTGTGGGGCATCAATCAGCCCCAGCATTTT

V: TRBV7-2
J: TRBJ1-6
D: -
size: many
CDR3: CASSLMAGSSYNSPLHF
DNA: TGTGCCAGCAGCTTAATGGCAGGCAGCTCCTATAATTCACCCCTCCACTTT

V: TRBV14
J: TRBJ1-3
D: -
size: many
CDR3: CASSLGSHTIYF
DNA: TGTGCCAGCAGCCTTGGGTCCCACACCATATATTTT

V: TRBV20-1
J: TRBJ2-3
D: TRBD1
size: once
CDR3: CSANRGDERTDTQYF
DNA: TGCAGTGCTAACAGGGGAGACGAGAGGACAGATACGCAGTATTTT

V: TRBV29-1
J: TRBJ1-2
D: -
size: many
CDR3: CSAQGFSGYTF
DNA: TGCAGCGCCCAGGGGTTCTCTGGCTACACCTTC

V: TRBV19
J: TRBJ2-1
D: TRBD2
size: many
CDR3: CASSIYSGYYNEQFF
DNA: TGTGCCAGTAGTATTTATAGCGGGTACTACAATGAGCAGTTCTTC

V: TRBV24-1
J: TRBJ2-5
D: -
size: many
CDR3: CATSDLVRGGETQYF
DNA: TGTGCCACCAGTGACCTGGTCAGGGGCGGGGAGACCCAGTACTTC

V: TRBV6-5
J: TRBJ1-5
D: TRBD1
size: -
CDR3: CASSQAGGRSQPQHF
DNA: TGTGCCAGCAGCCAAGCAGGGGGCCGGAGTCAGCCCCAGCATTTT

V: TRBV5-1
J: TRBJ2-5
D: -
size: -
CDR3: CASSLFGLWANPYQETQYF
DNA: TGCGCCAGCAGCTTGTTTGGACTGTGGGCCAACCCGTACCAAGAGACCCAGTACTTC

V: TRBV9
J: TRBJ2-3
D: -
size: many
CDR3: CPSITDTQYF
DNA: TGTCCCAGCATCACAGATACGCAGTATTTT

V: TRBV18
J: TRBJ2-7
D: -
size: many
CDR3: CASSPETDYEQYF
DNA: TGTGCCAGCTCACCAGAGACAGACTACGAGCAGTACTTC

V: TRBV20-1
J: TRBJ1-5
D: -
size: many
CDR3: CSAGGSSNQPQHF
DNA: TGCAGTGCTGGGGGAAGCAGCAATCAGCCCCAGCATTTT

V: TRBV15
J: TRBJ2-7
D: -
size: many
CDR3: CATSRPGQTYEQYF
DNA: TGTGCCACCAGCAGACCCGGACAGACCTACGAGCAGTACTTC

V: TRBV9
J: TRBJ2-3
D: -
size: many
CDR3: CASSVDLVGKGDTQYF
DNA: TGTGCCAGCAGCGTAGACTTGGTGGGGAAAGGAGATACGCAGTATTTT

V: TRBV7-2
J: TRBJ1-1
D: -
size: -
CDR3: CASREGYTEAFF
DNA: TGTGCCAGCAGAGAAGGTTACACTGAAGCTTTCTTT

V: TRBV7-2
J: TRBJ2-5
D: TRBD2
size: many
CDR3: CASSLRGAGGQETQYF
DNA: TGTGCCAGCAGCTTAAGGGGAGCGGGGGGGCAGGAGACCCAGTACTTC

V: TRBV11-2
J: TRBJ2-2
D: TRBD2
size: few
CDR3: CASSLGTSAPTGELFF
DNA: TGTGCCAGCAGCTTAGGGACTAGCGCGCCCACCGGGGAGCTGTTTTTT

V: TRBV7-9
J: TRBJ1-6
D: TRBD1
size: many
CDR3: CASSDRGASPLHF
DNA: TGTGCCAGCAGCGACAGGGGTGCTTCACCCCTCCACTTT

V: TRBV29-1
J: TRBJ1-1
D: -
size: many
CDR3: CSVDFTGSTEAFF
DNA: TGCAGCGTTGATTTCACAGGGAGTACTGAAGCTTTCTTT

V: TRBV19
J: TRBJ1-6
D: -
size: few
CDR3: CASSRVGGSTPLHF
DNA: TGTGCCAGTAGTAGGGTGGGGGGCAGTACACCCCTCCACTTT

V: TRBV7-2
J: TRBJ2-3
D: -
size: many
CDR3: CASSRSVAAIWDTQYF
DNA: TGTGCCAGCAGCCGTTCCGTAGCGGCGATTTGGGATACGCAGTATTTT

V: TRBV7-2
J: TRBJ2-7
D: -
size: many
CDR3: CASRLQGRFSYEQYF
DNA: TGTGCCAGCAGACTGCAGGGACGGTTTTCCTACGAGCAGTACTTC

V: TRBV7-9
J: TRBJ2-5
D: TRBD2
size: -
CDR3: CASSGLATETQYF
DNA: TGTGCCAGCAGCGGACTAGCGACGGAGACCCAGTACTTC

V: TRBV29-1
J: TRBJ1-4
D: -
size: -
CDR3: CSVGTNEKLFF
DNA: TGCAGCGTGGGGACTAATGAAAAACTGTTTTTT

V: TRBV7-9
J: TRBJ1-1
D: TRBD1
size: -
CDR3: CASSLAGQGMRTEAFF
DNA: TGTGCCAGCAGCTTAGCGGGACAGGGGATGAGGACTGAAGCTTTCTTT

V: TRBV2
J: TRBJ2-5
D: TRBD2
size: many
CDR3: CASSTGLAKAMETQYF
DNA: TGTGCCAGCAGTACCGGACTAGCGAAGGCTATGGAGACCCAGTACTTC

V: TRBV20-1
J: TRBJ2-3
D: -
size: many
CDR3: CSASTRALVDTQYF
DNA: TGCAGTGCTAGTACTAGAGCGTTGGTAGATACGCAGTATTTT

V: TRBV3-1
J: TRBJ1-1
D: -
size: -
CDR3: CASSQGQGRTEAFF
DNA: TGTGCCAGCAGCCAAGGCCAGGGAAGGACTGAAGCTTTCTTT

V: TRBV9
J: TRBJ1-1
D: -
size: -
CDR3: CASSTAGRLNTEAFF
DNA: TGTGCCAGCAGCACCGCGGGGAGGCTGAACACTGAAGCTTTCTTT

V: TRBV3-1
J: TRBJ1-4
D: -
size: many
CDR3: CASSQVSGEKLFF
DNA: TGTGCCAGCAGCCAAGTATCGGGTGAAAAACTGTTTTTT

V: TRBV7-9
J: TRBJ1-3
D: -
size: many
CDR3: CASSPRGDTIYF
DNA: TGTGCCAGCAGCCCCCGGGGTGACACCATATATTTT

V: TRBV4-2
J: TRBJ1-1
D: -
size: -
CDR3: CASSQDTANTEAFF
DNA: TGTGCCAGCAGCCAAGATACCGCTAACACTGAAGCTTTCTTT

V: TRBV29-1
J: TRBJ1-2
D: -
size: many
CDR3: CSAGVGGDNYGYTF
DNA: TGCAGCGCGGGGGTGGGGGGGGATAACTATGGCTACACCTTC

V: TRBV4-1
J: TRBJ2-1
D: -
size: many
CDR3: CASSGLPPYNEQFF
DNA: TGCGCCAGCTCCGGACTTCCCCCCTACAATGAGCAGTTCTTC

V: TRBV6-5
J: TRBJ2-2
D: -
size: -
CDR3: CASSHPNTGELFF
DNA: TGTGCCAGCAGTCATCCGAACACCGGGGAGCTGTTTTTT

V: TRBV10-3
J: TRBJ2-3
D: -
size: many
CDR3: CAIRIELADTQYF
DNA: TGTGCCATCAGGATTGAATTGGCAGATACGCAGTATTTT

V: TRBV20-1
J: TRBJ2-1
D: TRBD1
size: many
CDR3: CSAETGSSSYNEQFF
DNA: TGCAGTGCAGAGACAGGGTCGAGCTCCTACAATGAGCAGTTCTTC

V: TRBV18
J: TRBJ1-4
D: TRBD1
size: many
CDR3: CASSPRTGAYEKLFF
DNA: TGTGCCAGCTCACCGAGGACAGGGGCATATGAAAAACTGTTTTTT

V: TRBV5-6
J: TRBJ1-2
D: TRBD1
size: -
CDR3: CASSLLDRGNYGYTF
DNA: TGTGCCAGCAGCTTGTTGGACAGGGGCAACTATGGCTACACCTTC

V: TRBV7-2
J: TRBJ1-2
D: -
size: many
CDR3: CASSQSLNYGYTF
DNA: TGTGCCAGCTCCCAAAGCCTAAACTATGGCTACACCTTC

V: TRBV2
J: TRBJ1-1
D: TRBD1
size: -
CDR3: CASRTRDSFTEASF
DNA: TGTGCCAGCAGGACCCGGGACAGTTTCACTGAAGCTTCCTTT

V: TRBV7-8
J: TRBJ2-3
D: TRBD1
size: many
CDR3: CASSPIKGALTDTQYF
DNA: TGTGCCAGCAGCCCCATTAAGGGGGCCCTCACAGATACGCAGTATTTT